Listed below are T cell receptor beta chains from one sample, sequenced in a study of neoadjuvant nivolumab and ipilimumab in lung cancer. Assay used: immunoSEQ multiplex PCR; TCRdb lists only in-frame clones, some missing. This sample has about 20,000 clones, with 65% to 80% found just once. The sequenced sample was tumor tissue, obtained after neoadjuvant nivolumab, alone or with ipilimumab, at or shortly before surgery. The receptors shown here come from an adult with non-small cell lung cancer. CDR3s include the opening cysteine and the closing phenylalanine or tryptophan. The order of the fields is J gene, D gene, V gene, clone size, CDR3 protein, CDR3 DNA. The D gene is left open where the match is weak. Not every row has a clone size; where given, it reads once, few, many or a size class.

TRBJ2-5 . TRBV27 few CASSSDRTGTQYF TGTGCCAGCAGCAGTGACAGGACGGGGACCCAGTACTTC
TRBJ2-3 . TRBV6-1 . CASSAGWTVSTDTQYF TGTGCCAGCAGTGCAGGTTGGACAGTTAGCACAGATACGCAGTATTTT
TRBJ2-5 TRBD1 TRBV5-1 . CASRQTGTAYQETQYF TGCGCCAGCAGACAAACCGGGACAGCCTACCAAGAGACCCAGTACTTC
TRBJ1-1 . TRBV13 medium-sized CASRWRGAGDTEAFF TGTGCCAGCAGGTGGAGAGGGGCGGGCGACACTGAAGCTTTCTTT
TRBJ1-2 . TRBV28 once CASNAENPSRNYGYTF TGTGCCAGCAACGCTGAAAATCCAAGCAGGAACTATGGCTACACCTTC
TRBJ2-6 . TRBV15 . CATRTDSGANVLTF TGTGCCACCCGTACGGATTCTGGGGCCAACGTCCTGACTTTC
TRBJ2-3 . TRBV5-8 once CASSFGGSPGTDTQYF TGTGCCAGCAGCTTTGGTGGCTCCCCTGGCACAGATACGCAGTATTTT
TRBJ2-7 TRBD2 TRBV18 . CASSTTSGREIYEQYF TGTGCCAGCTCAACGACTAGCGGGAGGGAAATTTACGAGCAGTACTTC
TRBJ2-6 . TRBV11-2 . CASSPTGLRHGANVLTF TGTGCCAGCAGCCCTACAGGGCTTAGGCACGGGGCCAACGTCCTGACTTTC
TRBJ2-1 TRBD1 TRBV2 . CASSEPGQGAHNEQFF TGTGCCAGCAGTGAACCGGGACAGGGGGCCCACAATGAGCAGTTCTTC
TRBJ2-6 . TRBV2 . CASSGDSGANVLTF TGTGCCAGCAGTGGGGATTCTGGGGCCAACGTCCTGACTTTC
TRBJ1-1 . TRBV5-4 . CASSLQRKNTEAFF TGTGCCAGCAGCTTGCAAAGGAAGAACACTGAAGCTTTCTTT
TRBJ1-4 TRBD1 TRBV11-2 . CASSLLPGQGNEKLFF TGTGCCAGCAGCTTGCTCCCTGGACAGGGGAATGAAAAACTGTTTTTT
TRBJ2-1 . TRBV6-1 . CAISGVSHNEQFF TGTGCCATCTCGGGAGTTTCCCACAATGAGCAGTTCTTC
TRBJ2-1 . TRBV15 . CATSRAGLGEQFF TGTGCCACCAGCAGAGCGGGGCTGGGAGAGCAGTTCTTC
TRBJ2-7 . TRBV18 . CASSSTTGSSYEQYF TGTGCCAGCTCATCCACTACAGGGAGCTCCTACGAGCAGTACTTC
TRBJ2-2 TRBD1 TRBV29-1 few CSVSGTGVTGELFF TGCAGCGTATCAGGGACAGGGGTTACCGGGGAGCTGTTTTTT
TRBJ1-1 TRBD1 TRBV10-3 . CAIRFRDRGMNTEAFF TGTGCCATCAGATTCCGGGACAGGGGAATGAACACTGAAGCTTTCTTT
TRBJ1-2 . TRBV30 . CAAEQDSNYGYTF TGTGCCGCGGAGCAGGACTCTAACTATGGCTACACCTTC
TRBJ2-1 . TRBV5-1 . CASSLVGGGSYNEQFF TGCGCCAGCAGCTTGGTCGGTGGGGGTTCTTACAATGAGCAGTTCTTC
TRBJ1-4 . TRBV5-1 . CASSLGGQGNEKLFF TGCGCCAGCAGCTTGGGGGGCCAGGGAAATGAAAAACTGTTTTTT
TRBJ1-2 . TRBV4-1 . CASSPEIQARNYGYTF TGCGCCAGCAGCCCTGAGATCCAGGCGCGTAACTATGGCTACACCTTC
TRBJ2-3 . TRBV7-3 . CASSLTGEADTQYF TGTGCCAGCAGCTTAACTGGGGAGGCGGATACGCAGTATTTT
TRBJ1-2 . TRBV30 . CATRQVINYGYTF TGTGCCACCCGACAGGTGATTAACTATGGCTACACCTTC
TRBJ2-6 . TRBV7-9 . CASSLAGTVSGANVLTF TGTGCCAGCAGCTTAGCCGGGACGGTCTCTGGGGCCAACGTCCTGACTTTC
TRBJ1-4 . TRBV4-1 few CASSHMVGRGGEKLFF TGCGCCAGCAGCCACATGGTGGGGCGCGGAGGGGAAAAACTGTTTTTT
TRBJ2-1 TRBD2 TRBV6-4 few CASSEVAPLGGRPNNEQFF TGTGCCAGCAGTGAGGTCGCCCCTTTAGGCGGGAGGCCCAACAATGAGCAGTTCTTC
TRBJ1-1 . TRBV11-3 . CASSQDMNTEAFF TGTGCCAGCAGCCAAGACATGAACACTGAAGCTTTCTTT
TRBJ2-2 . TRBV28 few CASTESMGNTGELFF TGTGCCAGCACCGAATCTATGGGAAACACCGGGGAGCTGTTTTTT
TRBJ1-1 . TRBV6-5 . CASSYRPLMNTEAFF TGTGCCAGCAGTTACCGTCCTTTAATGAACACTGAAGCTTTCTTT
TRBJ2-7 TRBD1 TRBV7-2 . CASSLGPGGTYEQYF TGTGCCAGCAGCTTAGGGCCAGGGGGAACCTACGAGCAGTACTTC